This T cell receptor (beta chain) was sequenced during a study of cytomegalovirus exposure and HLA in healthy donors. Findings and caveats of the study: There was a cluster of highly shared sequence variants that was likely a sequencing artifact. In vitro experiments confirmed that three CMV-associated chains were specific for CMV antigens. Among TCR beta chains, those listed as cytomegalovirus-associated numbered 164. Presence/absence comparisons presumed near-even sequencing depth among donors.

On this clone: Its cognate antigen is unknown.

Germline V gene lookup returns CDR1 SGHRS and CDR2 YFSETQ. V lost 0 bases, J lost 5 bases, and 6 bases stayed unmatched. The CDR3 has 15 amino acids. PCR amplification relied on 60 Vbeta primers (plus 13 Jbeta primers). The repertoire was sequenced with immunoSEQ multiplex PCR; TCRdb's copy has only in-frame clones and lacks some. In the table there are under 150,000 clones, around 74% of which are singletons. The clonotype was recovered from a man aged 25 to 40 in good health and CMV-seronegative. The specimen sequenced was PBMCs. The V call is TRBV5-1, the J call TRBJ2-3, with 7 bases matching TRBD2. CDR3 loop: CASSLEAREIDTQYF. The CDR3 coding sequence is TGCGCCAGCAGCTTGGAAGCGCGGGAGATAGATACGCAGTATTTT.